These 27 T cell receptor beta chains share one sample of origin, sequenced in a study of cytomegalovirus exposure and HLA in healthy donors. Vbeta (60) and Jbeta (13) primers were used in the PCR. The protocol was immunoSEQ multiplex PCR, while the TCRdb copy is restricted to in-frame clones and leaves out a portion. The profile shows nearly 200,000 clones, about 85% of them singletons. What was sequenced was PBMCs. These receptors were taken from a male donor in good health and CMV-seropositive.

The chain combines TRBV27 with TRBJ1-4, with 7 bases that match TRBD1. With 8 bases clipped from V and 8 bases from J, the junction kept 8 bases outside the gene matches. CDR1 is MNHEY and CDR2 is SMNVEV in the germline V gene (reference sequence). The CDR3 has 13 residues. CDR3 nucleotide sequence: TGTGCCAGCCGTAGACAGGGCGGCGAAAAACTGTTTTTT. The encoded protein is CASRRQGGEKLFF.

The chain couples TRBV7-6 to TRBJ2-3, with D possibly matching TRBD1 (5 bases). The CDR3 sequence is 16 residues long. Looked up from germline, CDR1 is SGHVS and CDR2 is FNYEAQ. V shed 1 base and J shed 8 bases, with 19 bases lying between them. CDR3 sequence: CASSLEGQVIQGTQYF. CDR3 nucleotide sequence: TGTGCCAGCAGCTTAGAAGGGCAGGTGATTCAGGGTACGCAGTATTTT. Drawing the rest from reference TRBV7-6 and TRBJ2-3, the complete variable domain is GAGVSQSPRYKVTKRGQDVALRCDPISGHVSLYWYRQALGQGPEFLTYFNYEAQQDKSGLPNDRFSAERPEGSISTLTIQRTEQRDSAMYRCASSLEGQVIQGTQYFGPGTRLTVL.

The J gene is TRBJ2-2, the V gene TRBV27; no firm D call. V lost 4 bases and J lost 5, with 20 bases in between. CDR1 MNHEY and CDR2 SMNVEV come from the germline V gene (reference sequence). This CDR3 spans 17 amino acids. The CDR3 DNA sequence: TGTGCCAGCAGTTCCCTCTACATCCTGACTGCTACCGGGGAGCTGTTTTTT. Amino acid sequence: CASSSLYILTATGELFF.

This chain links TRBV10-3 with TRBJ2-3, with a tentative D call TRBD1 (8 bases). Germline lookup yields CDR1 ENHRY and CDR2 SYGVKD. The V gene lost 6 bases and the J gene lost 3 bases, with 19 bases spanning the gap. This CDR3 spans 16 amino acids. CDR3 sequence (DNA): TGTGCCATCAGGCTCGGACAGGGAGGGGGGACAGATACGCAGTATTTT. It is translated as CAIRLGQGGGTDTQYF.

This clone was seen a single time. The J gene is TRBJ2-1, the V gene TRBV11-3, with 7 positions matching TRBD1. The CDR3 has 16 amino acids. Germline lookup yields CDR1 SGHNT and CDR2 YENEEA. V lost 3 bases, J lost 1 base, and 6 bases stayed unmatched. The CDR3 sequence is CASSFATGFSYNEQFF. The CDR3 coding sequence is TGTGCCAGCAGCTTTGCGACAGGGTTTTCCTACAATGAGCAGTTCTTC.

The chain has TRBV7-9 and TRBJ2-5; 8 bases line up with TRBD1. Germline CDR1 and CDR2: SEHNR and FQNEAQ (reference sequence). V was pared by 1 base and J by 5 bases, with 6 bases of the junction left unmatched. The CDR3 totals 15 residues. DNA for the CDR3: TGTGCCAGCAGCTTAGAACAGGGGGTCTTGGAGACCCAGTACTTC. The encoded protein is CASSLEQGVLETQYF.

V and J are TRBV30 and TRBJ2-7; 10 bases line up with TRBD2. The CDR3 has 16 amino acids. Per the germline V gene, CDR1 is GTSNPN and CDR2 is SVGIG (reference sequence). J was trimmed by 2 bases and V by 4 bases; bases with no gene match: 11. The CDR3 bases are TGTGCCTGGACTCACAGACTAGCGGGTAGAACCTACGAGCAGTACTTC. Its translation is CAWTHRLAGRTYEQYF.

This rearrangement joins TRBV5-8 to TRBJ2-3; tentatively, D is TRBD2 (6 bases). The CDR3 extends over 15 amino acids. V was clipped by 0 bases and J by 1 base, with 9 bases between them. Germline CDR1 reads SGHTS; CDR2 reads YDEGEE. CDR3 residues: CASSLGSSGTDTQYF. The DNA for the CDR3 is TGTGCCAGCAGCTTGGGGTCTAGCGGCACAGATACGCAGTATTTT.

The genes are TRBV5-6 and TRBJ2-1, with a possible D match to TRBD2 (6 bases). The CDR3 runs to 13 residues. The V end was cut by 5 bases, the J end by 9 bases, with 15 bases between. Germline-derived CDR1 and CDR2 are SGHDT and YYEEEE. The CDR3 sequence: CASSSRRAGEQFF. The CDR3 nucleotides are TGTGCCAGCAGTTCTCGGAGGGCCGGTGAGCAGTTCTTC.

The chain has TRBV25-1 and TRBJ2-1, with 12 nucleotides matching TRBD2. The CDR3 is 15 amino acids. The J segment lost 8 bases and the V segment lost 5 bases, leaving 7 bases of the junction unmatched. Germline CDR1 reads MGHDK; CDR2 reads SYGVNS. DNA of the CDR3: TGTGCCAGCAGTCCAACTAGCGGGAGGCGCGATGAGCAGTTCTTC. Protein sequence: CASSPTSGRRDEQFF.

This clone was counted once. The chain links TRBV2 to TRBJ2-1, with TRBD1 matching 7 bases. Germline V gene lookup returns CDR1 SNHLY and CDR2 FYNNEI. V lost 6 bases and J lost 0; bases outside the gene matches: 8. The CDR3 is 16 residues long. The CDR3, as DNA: TGTGCCAGCAGCCTGCGACAGGGAAGCTCCTACAATGAGCAGTTCTTC. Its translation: CASSLRQGSSYNEQFF.

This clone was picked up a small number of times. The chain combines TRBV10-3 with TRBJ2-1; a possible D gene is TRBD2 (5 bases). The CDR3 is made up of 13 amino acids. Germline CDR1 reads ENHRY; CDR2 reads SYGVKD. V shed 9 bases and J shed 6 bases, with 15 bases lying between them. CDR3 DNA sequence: TGTGCCATAGGACTTTCTGGGGTCAATGAGCAGTTCTTC. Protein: CAIGLSGVNEQFF.

The CDR3 sequence: CSESTGKETQYF. In DNA, the CDR3 is TGCAGCGAGTCAACAGGGAAAGAGACCCAGTACTTC. The J gene is TRBJ2-5, the V gene TRBV29-1; weak D call: TRBD1 (6 bases). This CDR3 region has 12 residues. Germline CDR1 SQVTM, CDR2 ANQGSEA. V lost 7 bases to trimming and J lost 3 bases, with 12 bases between them.

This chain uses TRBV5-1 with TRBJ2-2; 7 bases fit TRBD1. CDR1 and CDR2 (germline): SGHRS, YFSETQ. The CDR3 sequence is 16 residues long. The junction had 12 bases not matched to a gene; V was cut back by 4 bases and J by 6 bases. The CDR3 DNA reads TGCGCCAGCAGCGATGCGCCAGGGGGATCTCCCGGGGAGCTGTTTTTT. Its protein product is CASSDAPGGSPGELFF. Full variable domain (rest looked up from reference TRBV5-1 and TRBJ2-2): KAGVTQTPRYLIKTRGQQVTLSCSPISGHRSVSWYQQTPGQGLQFLFEYFSETQRNKGNFPGRFSGRQFSNSRSEMNVSTLELGDSALYLCASSDAPGGSPGELFFGEGSRLTVL.

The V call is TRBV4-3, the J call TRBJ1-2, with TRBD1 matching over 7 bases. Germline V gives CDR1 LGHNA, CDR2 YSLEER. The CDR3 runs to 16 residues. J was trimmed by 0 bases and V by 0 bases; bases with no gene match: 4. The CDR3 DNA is TGCGCCAGCAGCCAAGATACAGGGGCGTCTAACTATGGCTACACCTTC. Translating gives CASSQDTGASNYGYTF.

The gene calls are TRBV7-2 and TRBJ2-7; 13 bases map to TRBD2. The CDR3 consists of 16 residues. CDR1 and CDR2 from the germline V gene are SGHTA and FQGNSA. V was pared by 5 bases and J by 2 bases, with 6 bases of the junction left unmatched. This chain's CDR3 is CASSLTSGRNTYEQYF. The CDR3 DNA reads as TGTGCCAGCAGCCTGACTAGCGGGAGGAACACCTACGAGCAGTACTTC.

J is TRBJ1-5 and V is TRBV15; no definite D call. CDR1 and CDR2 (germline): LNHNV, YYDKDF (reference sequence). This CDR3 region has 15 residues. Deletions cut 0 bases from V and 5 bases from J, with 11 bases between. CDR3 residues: CATSRDLQVHQPQHF. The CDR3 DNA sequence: TGTGCCACCAGCAGAGATCTTCAGGTTCATCAGCCCCAGCATTTT.

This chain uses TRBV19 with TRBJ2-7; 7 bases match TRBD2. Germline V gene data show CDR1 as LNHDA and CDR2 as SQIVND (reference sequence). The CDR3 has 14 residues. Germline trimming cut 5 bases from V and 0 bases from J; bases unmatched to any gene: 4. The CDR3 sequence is CASSPSGASYEQYF. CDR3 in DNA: TGTGCCAGTAGTCCGAGCGGGGCCTCCTACGAGCAGTACTTC. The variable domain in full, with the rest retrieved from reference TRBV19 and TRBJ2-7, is DGGITQSPKYLFRKEGQNVTLSCEQNLNHDAMYWYRQDPGQGLRLIYYSQIVNDFQKGDIAEGYSVSREKKESFPLTVTSAQKNPTAFYLCASSPSGASYEQYFGPGTRLTVT.

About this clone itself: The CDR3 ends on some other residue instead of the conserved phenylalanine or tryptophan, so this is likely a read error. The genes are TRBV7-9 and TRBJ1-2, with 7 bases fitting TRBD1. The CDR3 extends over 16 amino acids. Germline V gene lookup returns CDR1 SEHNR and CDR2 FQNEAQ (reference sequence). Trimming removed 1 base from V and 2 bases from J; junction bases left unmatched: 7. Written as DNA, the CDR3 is TGTGCCAGCAGCTTAGATGAGGGACAGTTAAACTATGGCTACACCTTA. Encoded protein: CASSLDEGQLNYGYTL.

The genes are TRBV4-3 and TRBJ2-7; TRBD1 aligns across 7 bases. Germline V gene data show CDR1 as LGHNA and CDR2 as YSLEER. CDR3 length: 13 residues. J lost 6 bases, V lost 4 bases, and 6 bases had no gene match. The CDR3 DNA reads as TGCGCCAGCAGCCTCGAGAAGGGGGCCGAGCAGTACTTC. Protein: CASSLEKGAEQYF.

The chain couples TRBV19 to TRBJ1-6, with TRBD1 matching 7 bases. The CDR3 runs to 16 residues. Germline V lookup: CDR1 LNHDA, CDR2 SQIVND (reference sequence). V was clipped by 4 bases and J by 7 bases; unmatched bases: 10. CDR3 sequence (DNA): TGTGCCAGTAGTAACCCGACAGGGATTGGAAATTCACCCCTCCACTTT. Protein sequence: CASSNPTGIGNSPLHF.

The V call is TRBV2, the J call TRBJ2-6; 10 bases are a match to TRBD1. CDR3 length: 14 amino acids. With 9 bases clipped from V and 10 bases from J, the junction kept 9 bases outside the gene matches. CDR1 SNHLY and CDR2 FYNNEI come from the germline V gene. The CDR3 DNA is TGTGCCAGTTCGAAAGGACAGGGGGTGAACGTCCTGACTTTC. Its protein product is CASSKGQGVNVLTF.

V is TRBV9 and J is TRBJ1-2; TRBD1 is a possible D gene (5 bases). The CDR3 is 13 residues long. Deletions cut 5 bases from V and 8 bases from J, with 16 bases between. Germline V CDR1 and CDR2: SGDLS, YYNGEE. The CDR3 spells CASSPDSGAGYTF. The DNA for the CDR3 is TGTGCCAGCAGTCCTGACAGTGGCGCCGGCTACACCTTC.

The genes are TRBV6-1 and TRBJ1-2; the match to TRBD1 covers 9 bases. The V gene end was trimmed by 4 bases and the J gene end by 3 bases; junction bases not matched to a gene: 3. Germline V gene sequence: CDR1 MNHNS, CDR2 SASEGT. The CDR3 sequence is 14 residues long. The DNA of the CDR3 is TGTGCCAGCAGTGCGACAGGGGGGGACTATGGCTACACCTTC. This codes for CASSATGGDYGYTF.

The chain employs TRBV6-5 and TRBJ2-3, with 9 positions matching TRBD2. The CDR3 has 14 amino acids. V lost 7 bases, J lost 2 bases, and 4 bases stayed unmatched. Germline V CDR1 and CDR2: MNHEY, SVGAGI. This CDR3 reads CASTREGLTDTQYF. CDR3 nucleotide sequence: TGTGCCAGCACGCGGGAGGGCCTCACAGATACGCAGTATTTT.

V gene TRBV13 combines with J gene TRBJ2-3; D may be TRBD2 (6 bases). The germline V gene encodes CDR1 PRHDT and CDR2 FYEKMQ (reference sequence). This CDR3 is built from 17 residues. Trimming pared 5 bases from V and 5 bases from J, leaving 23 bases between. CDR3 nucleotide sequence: TGTGCCAGCAGCCAAACCCGGGGGATCGAGCTGGTAGATACGCAGTATTTT. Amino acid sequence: CASSQTRGIELVDTQYF.

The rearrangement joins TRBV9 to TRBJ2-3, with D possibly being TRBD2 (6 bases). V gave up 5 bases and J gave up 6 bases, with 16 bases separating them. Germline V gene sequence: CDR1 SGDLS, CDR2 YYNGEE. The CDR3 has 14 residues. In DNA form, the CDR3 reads TGTGCCAGCAGTCCCCGTAGCGGAATGGATACGCAGTATTTT. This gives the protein CASSPRSGMDTQYF.